This T cell receptor (beta chain) was observed in a study of regulatory T cells in long-lasting Graves disease. Trimming took 7 bases from V and 0 from J; bases not matched to a gene: 8. Per the germline V gene, CDR1 is WSHSY and CDR2 is SAAADI. This CDR3 contains 16 residues. iRepertoire HTBI primers and Arm-PCR of CDR3 regions built TCR beta libraries. From the multiplex PCR reads, TCRdb called clonotypes with MiXCR, one entry per CDR3 protein. The sample yields roughly 520,000 distinct CDR3 sequences, around 12% seen once. Indicated time point: newly diagnosed GD, antithyroid drugs for less than 3 months. The authors made the TCR library using RNA they extracted from PBMCs. Xi'an, China, was home to the endocrinology department that provided patients. These data were also reused for a study on T cells in Graves' hyperthyroidism and ophthalmopathy. That publication notes: Expanded thyroid clonotypes (above 0.001) were mostly also found in blood.

The chain combines TRBV10-2 with TRBJ1-5; the match to TRBD1 covers 8 bases. The sequencing here drew on peripheral blood mononuclear cells (PBMCs), taken at new diagnosis, from a patient treated with antithyroid drugs. This clonotype was sampled from a woman aged 25 to 39 with Graves disease. CDR3 DNA: TGCGCCAGCATGCTGGACAGGGCAAATAGCAATCAGCCCCAGCATTTT. Protein sequence: CASMLDRANSNQPQHF.